The present T cell receptor beta chain was sequenced within a study of blood T cell repertoires in COVID-19. Looking at the study overall: Sites across the United States, Italy and Spain contributed samples from acute and convalescent COVID-19. Sample material is recorded as cDNA or gDNA derived from T cells, B-cell-depleted T cells, or PBMCs.

Germline V CDR1 and CDR2: SGHRS, YFSETQ. Trimming took off 2 bases at V and 0 bases at J, with 8 bases between the two ends. The CDR3 spans 15 residues. Original data processing: Nucleated cell counts were estimated from reference gene primer amplification. Libraries were prepared by immunoSEQ multiplex PCR; TCRdb keeps only in-frame clonotypes and omits some of them. The DNA gave D and trimming, while V, J and clone size come from that table. The sample has roughly 160,000 clones; approximately 91% are singletons. This clonotype was sampled from a man in his forties or fifties with acute or convalescent COVID-19. The V and J genes are TRBV5-1 and TRBJ1-4, with D hard to call. The material sequenced was peripheral blood. The CDR3 DNA is TGCGCCAGCAGCTTATGGGCGTCAACTAATGAAAAACTGTTTTTT. This codes for CASSLWASTNEKLFF.